This T cell receptor beta chain was sequenced for a study of T cell repertoires in cytomegalovirus infection. CDR3 length: 11 residues. V was shortened by 6 bases and J by 8 bases, with 10 bases between the two germline ends. Germline CDR1 and CDR2: DFQATT and SNEGSKA (reference sequence). From the reads, TCRdb called clonotypes with MiXCR, one entry per CDR3 protein. This sample has fewer than 850,000 distinct CDR3 sequences; 29% occur once, and the top ten carry around 13%. Only a few counts were recorded for this clonotype. What it recognizes is unknown. The receptor was derived from a human donor in good health (CMV status not recorded). Some clones in this sample may be carry-over from other donors' samples. The specimen was cultured CD8+ T cells from PBMCs, collected from culture after CMV antigen stimulation. The chain links TRBV20-1 to TRBJ1-4, with unresolved D. The CDR3 DNA is TGCAGTGCGTGGATCAAGGAAAAACTGTTTTTT. The encoded protein is CSAWIKEKLFF.